This is a list of T cell receptor beta chains from one sample in a study of cytomegalovirus exposure and HLA in healthy donors. The data were produced by immunoSEQ multiplex PCR, yet TCRdb's version contains in-frame clones alone and is incomplete. The table includes fewer than 350,000 clones, roughly 90% detected once. What was sequenced was PBMCs. These receptors came from a woman in her late teens or twenties in good health and CMV-seronegative. CDR3s include the opening cysteine and the closing phenylalanine or tryptophan. The D gene is left open where the match is weak. Clone size is given for some rows only: seen once, a few or many times, or a class if the clone is expanded.

D gene	clone size	V gene	J gene	CDR3 protein	CDR3 DNA
TRBD2	NA	TRBV7-2	TRBJ2-7	CASSLEGLAVYEQYF	TGTGCCAGCAGCCTCGAGGGACTAGCGGTATACGAGCAGTACTTC
TRBD1	NA	TRBV7-6	TRBJ2-7	CASSLSGQGVGEQYF	TGTGCCAGCAGCTTAAGCGGACAGGGCGTCGGGGAGCAGTACTTC
TRBD1	NA	TRBV6-1	TRBJ1-4	CASSEGGQGGEKLFF	TGTGCCAGCAGTGAAGGCGGACAGGGAGGGGAAAAACTGTTTTTT
TRBD1	NA	TRBV30	TRBJ2-5	CAWSVKGARETQYF	TGTGCCTGGAGTGTCAAGGGGGCACGGGAGACCCAGTACTTC
NA	once	TRBV6-1	TRBJ2-7	CASSAWLGSSYEQYF	TGTGCCAGCAGTGCGTGGCTGGGGAGCTCCTACGAGCAGTACTTC
TRBD1	NA	TRBV28	TRBJ2-7	CASSVLTGGRRREQYF	TGTGCCAGCAGTGTCCTGACAGGGGGGAGAAGGAGGGAGCAGTACTTC
TRBD1	NA	TRBV27	TRBJ1-1	CASSLLRPQGQNFMNTEAFF	TGTGCCAGCAGTCTTCTACGCCCTCAGGGACAGAATTTCATGAACACTGAAGCTTTCTTT
NA	NA	TRBV28	TRBJ1-1	CATTDTEAFF	TGTGCCACTACGGACACTGAAGCTTTCTTT
NA	NA	TRBV9	TRBJ2-7	CASSVGEGTYEQYF	TGTGCCAGCAGCGTCGGCGAGGGTACCTACGAGCAGTACTTC
TRBD1	NA	TRBV5-1	TRBJ2-4	CASSQTPAPGQLAKNIQYF	TGCGCCAGCAGTCAAACCCCGGCTCCGGGACAGTTAGCCAAAAACATTCAGTACTTC
NA	NA	TRBV2	TRBJ2-1	CASTRRNNEQFF	TGTGCCAGCACGAGGAGAAACAATGAGCAGTTCTTC
NA	NA	TRBV2	TRBJ2-3	CASREGGVSTDTQYF	TGTGCCAGCAGGGAAGGCGGAGTTAGCACAGATACGCAGTATTTT
NA	NA	TRBV28	TRBJ1-1	CASSLRWGPTF	TGTGCCAGCAGTTTACGCTGGGGCCCCACGTTT
NA	few	TRBV30	TRBJ1-1	CAWSVSSGSEAFF	TGTGCCTGGAGTGTGAGTAGCGGGTCTGAAGCTTTCTTT
TRBD2	NA	TRBV5-4	TRBJ2-7	CASSSLAGGPLKEQYF	TGTGCCAGCAGCTCCCTAGCGGGAGGGCCGTTGAAAGAGCAGTACTTC
NA	NA	TRBV28	TRBJ2-7	CASSLSYGEQYF	TGTGCCAGCAGTTTGAGTTACGGCGAGCAGTACTTC
NA	NA	TRBV4-1	TRBJ2-7	CASSSAPPGLTFSYEQYF	TGCGCCAGCAGCAGCGCGCCTCCGGGACTGACCTTCTCCTACGAGCAGTACTTC
TRBD1	NA	TRBV10-3	TRBJ2-7	CAIRNRTGMVVRQYF	TGTGCCATCAGGAACCGGACAGGGATGGTTGTACGGCAGTACTTC
TRBD1	NA	TRBV6-1	TRBJ1-2	CASSGTSTGDYGYTF	TGTGCCAGCAGTGGAACGTCGACAGGGGACTATGGCTACACCTTC
TRBD2	NA	TRBV12-5	TRBJ2-7	CANKLAGHSYEQYF	TGTGCTAACAAACTAGCGGGACACAGCTACGAGCAGTACTTC
TRBD2	NA	TRBV7-6	TRBJ2-1	CASSQQRGAYNEQFF	TGTGCCAGCAGCCAGCAACGGGGGGCCTACAATGAGCAGTTCTTC
TRBD1	NA	TRBV5-6	TRBJ1-5	CASSLYAGQGVHQPQHF	TGTGCCAGCAGCCTCTACGCGGGACAGGGGGTACATCAGCCCCAGCATTTT
NA	NA	TRBV6-1	TRBJ1-5	CASSEAPSQPQHF	TGTGCCAGCAGTGAAGCGCCGAGTCAGCCCCAGCATTTT